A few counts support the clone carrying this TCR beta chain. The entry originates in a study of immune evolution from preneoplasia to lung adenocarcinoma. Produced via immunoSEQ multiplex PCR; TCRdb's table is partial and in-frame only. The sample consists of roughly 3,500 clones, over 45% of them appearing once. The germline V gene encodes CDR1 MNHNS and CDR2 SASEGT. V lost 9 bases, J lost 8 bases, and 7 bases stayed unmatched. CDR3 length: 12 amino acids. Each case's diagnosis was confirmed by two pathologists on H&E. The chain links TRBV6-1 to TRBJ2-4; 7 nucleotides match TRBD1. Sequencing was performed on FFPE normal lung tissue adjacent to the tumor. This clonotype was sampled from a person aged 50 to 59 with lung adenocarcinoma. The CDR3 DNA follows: TGTGCCAGTTCCCGTCAGGGGGACATTCAGTACTTC. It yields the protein CASSRQGDIQYF.